This T cell receptor beta chain stems from a study of CD8+ T cells in alopecia areata. Described treatment: oral pan-JAK inhibitor, 5-10 mg twice daily. Study findings and constraints: Scalp clonality dropped significantly under tofacitinib, as did expanded CD8+ top-100 clones. Sequence data from scalp samples additionally include resident alphabeta T cells of normal skin.

Concerning this clone: Antigen specificity is unknown.

RNA extraction and reverse transcription yielded cDNA as sequencing template. Repertoires were generated with immunoSEQ multiplex PCR, while TCRdb's copy carries only in-frame clones and drops some. The sample carries some 180,000 clones, roughly 46% recorded once. The CDR3 contains 11 residues. V lost 6 bases to trimming and J lost 2 bases, with 7 bases between them. CDR1 and CDR2 from the germline V gene are SQVTM and ANQGSEA. This specimen was CD8+ T cells sorted from blood, taken around week 54, from a patient treated with tofacitinib. The chain recombines TRBV29-1 with TRBJ1-1; D gene uncertain. The receptor comes from a human donor with alopecia areata. The CDR3 nucleotides read TGCAGCGTGCAAGGAAACACTGAAGCTTTCTTT. It codes for CSVQGNTEAFF. Based on the CDR3 plus reference TRBV29-1 and TRBJ1-1, the full variable domain is SAVISQKPSRDICQRGTSLTIQCQVDSQVTMMFWYRQQPGQSLTLIATANQGSEATYESGFVIDKFPISRPNLTFSTLTVSNMSPEDSSIYLCSVQGNTEAFFGQGTRLTVV.